The present T cell receptor beta chain was sequenced within a study of blood T cell repertoires in COVID-19. Study as a whole: Specimens from acute and convalescent COVID-19 originated in the United States, Italy and Spain. PBMCs, B-cell-depleted T cells, or T cells provided the cDNA or gDNA that made up the material.

Seattle patient enrollment occurred during active infection, with longitudinal follow-up thereafter. Per the original methods: Scientists estimated how many nucleated cells there were by amplifying reference gene primers. Only in-frame clones appear in the TCRdb table, and some are missing; sequencing was by immunoSEQ multiplex PCR. That table gives V, J and clone size, and the DNA gave D and trimming. Among about 170,000 clones listed, approximately 84% were seen once. The material sequenced was peripheral blood. The clonotype was recovered from a woman of 80 years or more with COVID-19, enrolled during active disease.

As DNA, the CDR3 is TGCAGCGCCGAAAAAGCGGCGGGGTCATCCGGCTACACCTTC. It encodes CSAEKAAGSSGYTF. This chain connects TRBV29-1 to TRBJ1-2, with D unresolved. Germline V gene sequence: CDR1 SQVTM, CDR2 ANQGSEA. Trimming took 7 bases from V and 8 from J, leaving 23 bases between them. The CDR3 contains 14 residues.